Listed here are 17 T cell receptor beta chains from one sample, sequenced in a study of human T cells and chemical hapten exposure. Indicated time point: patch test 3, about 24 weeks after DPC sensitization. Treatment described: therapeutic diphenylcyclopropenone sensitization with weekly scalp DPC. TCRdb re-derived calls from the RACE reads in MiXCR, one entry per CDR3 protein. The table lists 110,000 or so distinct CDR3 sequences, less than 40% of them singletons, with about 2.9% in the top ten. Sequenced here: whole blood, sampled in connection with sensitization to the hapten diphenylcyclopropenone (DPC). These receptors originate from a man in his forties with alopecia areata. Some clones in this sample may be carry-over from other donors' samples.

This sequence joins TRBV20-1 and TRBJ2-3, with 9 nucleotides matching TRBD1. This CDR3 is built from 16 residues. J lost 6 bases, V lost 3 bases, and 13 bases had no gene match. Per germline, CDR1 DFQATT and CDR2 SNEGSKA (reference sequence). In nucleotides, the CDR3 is TGCAGTGCTAGCCCGGCCGGACAGGGGATCCTGGATACGCAGTATTTT. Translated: CSASPAGQGILDTQYF.

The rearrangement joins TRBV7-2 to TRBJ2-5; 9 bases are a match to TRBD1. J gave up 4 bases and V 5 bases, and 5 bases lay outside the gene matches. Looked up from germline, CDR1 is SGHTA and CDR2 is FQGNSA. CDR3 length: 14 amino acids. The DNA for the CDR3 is TGTGCCAGCAGCGAGAACAGGGGGCGAGAGACCCAGTACTTC. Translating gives CASSENRGRETQYF.

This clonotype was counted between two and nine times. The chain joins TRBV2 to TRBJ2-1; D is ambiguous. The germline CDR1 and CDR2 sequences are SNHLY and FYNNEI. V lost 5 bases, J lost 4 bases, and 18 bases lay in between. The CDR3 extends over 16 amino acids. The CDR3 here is CASSYDSIRPYNEQFF. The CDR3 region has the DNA TGTGCCAGCAGTTATGACTCCATCAGACCGTACAATGAGCAGTTCTTC.

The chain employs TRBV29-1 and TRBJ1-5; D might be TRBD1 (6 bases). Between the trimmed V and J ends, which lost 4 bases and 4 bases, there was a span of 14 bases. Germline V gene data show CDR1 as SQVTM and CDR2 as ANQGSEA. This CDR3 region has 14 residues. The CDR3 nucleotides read TGCAGCGTTGGCGGCCAGGGGAGAAATCAGCCCCAGCATTTT. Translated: CSVGGQGRNQPQHF.

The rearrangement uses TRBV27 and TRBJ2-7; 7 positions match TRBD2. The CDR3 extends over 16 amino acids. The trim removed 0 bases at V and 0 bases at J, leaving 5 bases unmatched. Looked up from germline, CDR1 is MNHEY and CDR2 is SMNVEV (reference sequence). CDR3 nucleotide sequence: TGTGCCAGCAGTTTATCGGGGCTAGCGGTCTCCTACGAGCAGTACTTC. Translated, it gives CASSLSGLAVSYEQYF.

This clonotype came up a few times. CDR3 sequence (DNA): TGTGCCAGCAGTTACTCCGGCGGGTTCACTGAAGCTTTCTTT. Translating gives CASSYSGGFTEAFF. V and J are TRBV6-5 and TRBJ1-1; no reliable D call. CDR1 and CDR2 from the germline V gene are MNHEY and SVGAGI. Trimming removed 0 bases at V and 4 bases at J, with 9 bases between. The CDR3 consists of 14 residues.

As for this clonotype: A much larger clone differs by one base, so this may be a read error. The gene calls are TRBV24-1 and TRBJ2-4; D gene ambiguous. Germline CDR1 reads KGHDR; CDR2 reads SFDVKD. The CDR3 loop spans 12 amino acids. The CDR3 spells CATGDQTSLQYF. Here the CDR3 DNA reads TGTGCCACCGGTGACCAAACGTCGCTTCAGTACTTC.

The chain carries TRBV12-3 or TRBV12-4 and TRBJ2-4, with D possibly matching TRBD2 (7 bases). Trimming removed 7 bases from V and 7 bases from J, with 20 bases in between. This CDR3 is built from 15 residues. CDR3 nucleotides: TGTGCCAGCACCAACTTGGGGGGCGGGAGCAACATTCAGTACTTC. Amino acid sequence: CASTNLGGGSNIQYF.

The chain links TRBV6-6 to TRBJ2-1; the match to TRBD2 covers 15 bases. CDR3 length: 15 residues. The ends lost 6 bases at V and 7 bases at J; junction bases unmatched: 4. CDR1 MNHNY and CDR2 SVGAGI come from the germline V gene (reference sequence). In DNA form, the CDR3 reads TGTGCCAGCAGGGAGGGACTAGCGGGAGGTAATGAGCAGTTCTTC. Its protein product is CASREGLAGGNEQFF.

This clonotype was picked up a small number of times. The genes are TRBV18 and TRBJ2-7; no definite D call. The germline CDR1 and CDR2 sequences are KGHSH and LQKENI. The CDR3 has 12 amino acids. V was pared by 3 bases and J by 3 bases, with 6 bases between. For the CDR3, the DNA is TGTGCCAGCTCACCGGACGTCTACGAGCAGTACTTC. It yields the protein CASSPDVYEQYF.

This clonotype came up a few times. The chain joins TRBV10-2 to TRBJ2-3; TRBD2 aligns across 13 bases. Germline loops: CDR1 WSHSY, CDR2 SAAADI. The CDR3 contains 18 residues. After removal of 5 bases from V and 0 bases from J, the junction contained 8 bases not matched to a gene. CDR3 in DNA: TGCGCCAGCAGTCGGTCTACTAGCGGGAGGGCTAGCACAGATACGCAGTATTTT. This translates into CASSRSTSGRASTDTQYF.

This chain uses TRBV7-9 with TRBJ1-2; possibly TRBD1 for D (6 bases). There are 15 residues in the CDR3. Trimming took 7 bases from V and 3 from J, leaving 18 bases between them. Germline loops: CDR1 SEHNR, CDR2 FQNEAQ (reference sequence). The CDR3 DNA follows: TGTGCCAGCACCGGCAGGGGCAACGGTGACTATGGCTACACCTTC. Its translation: CASTGRGNGDYGYTF.

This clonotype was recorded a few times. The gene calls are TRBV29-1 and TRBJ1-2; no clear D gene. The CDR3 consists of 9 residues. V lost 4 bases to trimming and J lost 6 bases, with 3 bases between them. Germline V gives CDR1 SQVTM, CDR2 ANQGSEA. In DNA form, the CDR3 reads TGCAGCGTTGGTGATGGCTACACCTTC. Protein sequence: CSVGDGYTF.

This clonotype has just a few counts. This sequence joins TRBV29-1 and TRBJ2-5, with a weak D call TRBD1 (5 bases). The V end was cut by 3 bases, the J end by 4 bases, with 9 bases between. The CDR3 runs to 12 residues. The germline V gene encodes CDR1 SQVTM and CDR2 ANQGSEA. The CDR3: CSVDPGLETQYF. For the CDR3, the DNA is TGCAGCGTTGATCCAGGGTTAGAGACCCAGTACTTC.

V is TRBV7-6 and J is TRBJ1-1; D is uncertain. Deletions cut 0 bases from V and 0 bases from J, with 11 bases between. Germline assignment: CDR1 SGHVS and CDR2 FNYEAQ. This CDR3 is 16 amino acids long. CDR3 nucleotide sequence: TGTGCCAGCAGCTTAGCCCCGAGGTTCTTGAACACTGAAGCTTTCTTT. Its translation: CASSLAPRFLNTEAFF.

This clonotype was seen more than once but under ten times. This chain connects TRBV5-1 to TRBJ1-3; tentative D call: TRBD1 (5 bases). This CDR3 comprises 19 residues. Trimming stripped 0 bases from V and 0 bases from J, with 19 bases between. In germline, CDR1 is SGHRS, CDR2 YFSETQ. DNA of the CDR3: TGCGCCAGCAGCTTGGGACCCCAGACGACAGTTTTCTCTGGAAACACCATATATTTT. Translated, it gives CASSLGPQTTVFSGNTIYF.

The CDR3 region has the DNA TGTGCCAGCAGCAAACTCCGGGACCCTTCCTACGAGCAGTACGTC. It specifies CASSKLRDPSYEQYV. This chain connects TRBV21-1 to TRBJ2-7; the table's D call TRBD1 went unverified against the DNA. TRBV21-1 is labeled a pseudogene. The CDR3 loop spans 15 amino acids.